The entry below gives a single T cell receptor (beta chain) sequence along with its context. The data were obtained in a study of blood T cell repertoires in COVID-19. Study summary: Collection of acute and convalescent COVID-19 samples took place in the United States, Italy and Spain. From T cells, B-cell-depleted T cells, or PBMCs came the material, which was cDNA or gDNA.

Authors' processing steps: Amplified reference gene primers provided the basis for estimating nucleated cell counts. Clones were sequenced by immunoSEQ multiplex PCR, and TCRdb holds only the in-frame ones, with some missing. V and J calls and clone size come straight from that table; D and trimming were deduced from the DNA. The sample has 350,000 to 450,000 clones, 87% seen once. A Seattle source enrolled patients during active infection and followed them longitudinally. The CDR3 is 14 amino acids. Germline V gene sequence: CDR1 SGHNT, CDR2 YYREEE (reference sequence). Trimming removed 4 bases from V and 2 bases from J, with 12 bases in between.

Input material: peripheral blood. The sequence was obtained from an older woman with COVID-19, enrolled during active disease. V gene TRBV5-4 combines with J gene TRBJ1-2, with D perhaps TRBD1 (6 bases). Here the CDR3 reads CASSRRTDNYGYTF. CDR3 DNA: TGTGCCAGCAGCAGAAGGACAGACAACTATGGCTACACCTTC.